This T cell receptor (beta chain) was identified during a study of T cells in Graves' hyperthyroidism and ophthalmopathy. General study findings and limits: Most thyroid clonotypes with frequency above 0.001 were detected in blood.

In its sample, this clonotype was seen many times. Its antigen is as yet unknown. The length of the CDR3 is 16 residues. J gave up 3 bases and V 5 bases, and 13 bases lay outside the gene matches. Germline CDR1 and CDR2: DFQATT and SNEGSKA (reference sequence). From RNA transcripts, TCR beta CDR3 regions were amplified. The TCR CDR3 first-round RT-PCR relied on the HTBI primer set. In TCRdb, the multiplex PCR reads were re-called with MiXCR into one record per CDR3 protein. This table has hundreds of thousands of distinct CDR3 sequences, about 19% appearing once. The rearrangement links TRBV20-1 to TRBJ2-7; 10 bases are a match to TRBD2. The receptor's source is a woman younger than 30 with Graves' hyperthyroidism. The sample consisted of blood. CDR3 sequence reads: CSAGAGGGSQDYEQYF. The CDR3 coding sequence is TGCAGTGCTGGAGCGGGAGGGGGCTCACAGGACTACGAGCAGTACTTC.